This TCR beta chain was obtained from a study of T cells in Graves' hyperthyroidism and ophthalmopathy. This clonotype came up many times. V dropped 8 bases and J dropped 0 bases, with 10 bases sitting between them. The CDR3 totals 12 residues. Looked up from germline, CDR1 is SQVTM and CDR2 is ANQGSEA. Using RNA transcripts as the source, TCR beta CDR3 regions were amplified. The HTBI primer set was used in a first-round RT-PCR of the TCR CDR3. In TCRdb, the multiplex PCR reads were re-called with MiXCR into one record per CDR3 protein. The sample holds 400,000 to 550,000 distinct CDR3 sequences, less than 25% seen once. Together with thyroid ultrasound, orbital computed tomography, serum thyroxine and TRAb, clinical symptoms were used for diagnoses.

The TCR was taken from a woman aged 25 to 45 with Graves' ophthalmopathy. The chain recombines TRBV29-1 with TRBJ1-1; D call uncertain. The sample taken for sequencing was blood. The CDR3 reads CSYTHMNTEAFF. In DNA form, the CDR3 reads TGCAGCTATACTCACATGAACACTGAAGCTTTCTTT.